The 18 T cell receptor beta chains below come from one sample, sequenced in a study of blood T cell repertoires in COVID-19. Libraries were prepared by immunoSEQ multiplex PCR; TCRdb keeps only in-frame clonotypes and omits some of them. This sample has about 300,000 clones, with roughly 90% found just once. Specimen: PBMCs or T cells enriched from blood (not recorded which). Every receptor here comes from a woman in her forties or fifties who had been exposed to COVID-19.

The rearrangement links TRBV6-5 to TRBJ2-5, with 7 bases lining up with TRBD1. The CDR3 is 14 residues long. The germline CDR1 and CDR2 sequences are MNHEY and SVGAGI. V trimming: 8 bases; J trimming: 5 bases; junction bases outside the gene matches: 11. The CDR3 spells CASGEGAGLETQYF. CDR3 DNA: TGTGCCAGCGGCGAGGGGGCCGGGCTGGAGACCCAGTACTTC.

This clone was found a few times. V gene TRBV29-1 combines with J gene TRBJ1-1; D is unresolved. The CDR3 extends over 13 amino acids. Germline V gives CDR1 SQVTM, CDR2 ANQGSEA. Trimming shortened V by 6 bases and J by 0 bases, and 11 bases separated the two germline ends. Here the CDR3 DNA reads TGCAGCGTAGTCAGGATCCTGAACACTGAAGCTTTCTTT. It yields the protein CSVVRILNTEAFF.

The chain links TRBV10-2 to TRBJ2-1; 12 nucleotides agree with TRBD2. With 2 bases clipped from V and 6 bases from J, the junction kept 5 bases outside the gene matches. The CDR3 spans 16 residues. Germline V CDR1 and CDR2: WSHSY, SAAADI. CDR3 DNA sequence: TGCGCCAGCAGTGAGAGGGGACTAGCGGGCGGCAATGAGCAGTTCTTC. Protein: CASSERGLAGGNEQFF.

CDR3 in DNA: TGCGCCAGCAGTGATGTCAGAAAAGCTAACTATGGCTACACCTTC. As protein: CASSDVRKANYGYTF. The chain carries TRBV10-2 and TRBJ1-2; D is uncertain. CDR3 length: 15 residues. Germline V CDR1 and CDR2: WSHSY, SAAADI. The V end lost 3 bases, the J end lost 0 bases, and 11 bases lay between the germline ends.

The chain joins TRBV9 to TRBJ2-3, with TRBD2 matching over 11 bases. Germline CDR1 SGDLS, CDR2 YYNGEE. The junction had 4 bases not matched to a gene; V was cut back by 4 bases and J by 0 bases. The length of the CDR3 is 16 residues. Here the CDR3 DNA reads TGTGCCAGCAGCACCAGACTAGCGGGGAGCACAGATACGCAGTATTTT. The encoded protein is CASSTRLAGSTDTQYF.

This chain connects TRBV19 to TRBJ1-1; 9 bases agree with TRBD1. Germline CDR1 LNHDA, CDR2 SQIVND (reference sequence). CDR3 size: 15 residues. V was pared by 3 bases and J by 3 bases, with 5 bases of the junction left unmatched. The CDR3 is CASSMGTGRYTEAFF. The CDR3 coding sequence is TGTGCCAGTAGTATGGGGACAGGGCGGTACACTGAAGCTTTCTTT.

This chain connects TRBV5-4 to TRBJ2-1; 7 bases line up with TRBD2. From germline, CDR1 is SGHNT and CDR2 YYREEE (reference sequence). Unmatched junction bases numbered 2, after V lost 0 bases and J lost 2 bases. The CDR3 is 15 residues long. CDR3 in amino acids: CASSLEGTTYNEQFF. CDR3 in DNA: TGTGCCAGCAGCTTGGAAGGGACTACCTACAATGAGCAGTTCTTC. The entire variable domain, with the rest obtained from reference TRBV5-4 and TRBJ2-1, is as follows: ETGVTQSPTHLIKTRGQQVTLRCSSQSGHNTVSWYQQALGQGPQFIFQYYREEENGRGNFPPRFSGLQFPNYSSELNVNALELDDSALYLCASSLEGTTYNEQFFGPGTRLTVL.

The rearrangement links TRBV5-6 to TRBJ1-1; D gene uncertain. Trimming took off 4 bases at V and 0 bases at J, with 13 bases between the two ends. The germline V gene has CDR1 SGHDT and CDR2 YYEEEE. The CDR3 sequence is 15 residues long. CDR3 protein: CASSRWEAMNTEAFF. The CDR3 nucleotides are TGTGCCAGCAGCAGGTGGGAGGCGATGAACACTGAAGCTTTCTTT.

V gene TRBV4-1 combines with J gene TRBJ1-5, with 8 bases fitting TRBD1. The CDR3 contains 13 residues. The junction had 4 bases not matched to a gene; V was cut back by 6 bases and J by 6 bases. CDR1 is MGHRA, CDR2 YSYEKL, per germline. The DNA of the CDR3 is TGCGCCAGCAGAGGACAGGGAAGTCAGCCCCAGCATTTT. It translates to CASRGQGSQPQHF.

V usage is TRBV19 and J usage is TRBJ1-5; TRBD1 matches at 9 bases. This CDR3 has 15 amino acids. J lost 1 base, V lost 6 bases, and 4 bases had no gene match. Germline V gene sequence: CDR1 LNHDA, CDR2 SQIVND (reference sequence). The CDR3 spells CASRADRGSNQPQHF. CDR3 sequence (DNA): TGTGCCAGTAGGGCCGACAGGGGGAGCAATCAGCCCCAGCATTTT.

V gene TRBV12-5 combines with J gene TRBJ1-1; unclear D gene. The CDR3 is 13 residues long. CDR1 is LGHNT, CDR2 FRNRAP, per germline. V dropped 1 base and J dropped 7 bases, with 10 bases sitting between them. CDR3 region: CASGLALRDEAFF. CDR3 coding DNA: TGTGCTAGTGGTTTGGCATTGCGGGATGAAGCTTTCTTT.

V usage is TRBV19 and J usage is TRBJ1-3, with a possible D match to TRBD1 (6 bases). The germline V and J ends were trimmed by 4 bases and 2 bases, with 9 bases remaining between them. Looked up from germline, CDR1 is LNHDA and CDR2 is SQIVND (reference sequence). There are 14 residues in the CDR3. The CDR3 DNA is TGTGCCAGTAGTACCGGGACAACTGGAAACACCATATATTTT. Its protein is CASSTGTTGNTIYF.

V usage is TRBV4-2 and J usage is TRBJ1-2; the D is unclear. In germline, CDR1 is LGHNA, CDR2 YNFKEQ. The V and J ends lost 0 bases and 2 bases respectively, with 7 bases between them. This CDR3 is built from 14 residues. The CDR3 DNA is TGTGCCAGCAGCCAAGATCAGTGGAACTATGGCTACACCTTC. It translates to CASSQDQWNYGYTF.

The CDR3 loop reads CASRGSGANVLTF. The CDR3 DNA reads TGTGCCAGCCGGGGGTCTGGGGCCAACGTCCTGACTTTC. J is TRBJ2-6 and V is TRBV6-5; D might be TRBD2 (6 bases). This CDR3 spans 13 amino acids. The V gene lost 8 bases and the J gene lost 1 base, with 6 bases spanning the gap. Germline V lookup: CDR1 MNHEY, CDR2 SVGAGI.

Comments on this clone: This CDR3 is also generated by other DNA sequences in the sample. The J gene is TRBJ1-5, the V gene TRBV30; D is unclear. Germline CDR1 is GTSNPN and CDR2 is SVGIG (reference sequence). This CDR3 is built from 13 residues. V was pared by 3 bases and J by 7 bases, with 13 bases between. The CDR3 region has the DNA TGTGCCTGGAGCTCGGGCGGGTCGCAGCCCCAGCATTTT. Its protein product is CAWSSGGSQPQHF.

V gene TRBV7-9 combines with J gene TRBJ1-3, with 7 bases lining up with TRBD1. Germline trimming cut 7 bases from V and 0 bases from J; bases unmatched to any gene: 9. The germline gives CDR1 SEHNR, CDR2 FQNEAQ (reference sequence). The CDR3 has 16 residues. The CDR3 DNA reads TGTGCCAGCATTGGCGTGGGACAGTACTCTGGAAACACCATATATTTT. This encodes CASIGVGQYSGNTIYF.

V and J are TRBV5-5 and TRBJ1-5, with 9 bases that match TRBD1. The CDR3 covers 15 residues. J was trimmed by 0 bases and V by 4 bases; bases with no gene match: 2. The germline V gene has CDR1 SGHKS and CDR2 YYEKEE (reference sequence). CDR3 sequence (DNA): TGTGCCAGCAGCCGGACAGGGGATAGCAATCAGCCCCAGCATTTT. Translation: CASSRTGDSNQPQHF.

The chain links TRBV2 to TRBJ1-3, with D perhaps matching TRBD1 (6 bases). V was trimmed by 3 bases and J by 0 bases, leaving 12 bases between them. Germline lookup yields CDR1 SNHLY and CDR2 FYNNEI. CDR3 length equals 16 residues. CDR3 sequence: CASSDLGQLSGNTIYF. CDR3 DNA sequence: TGTGCCAGCAGTGACTTAGGACAGCTCTCTGGAAACACCATATATTTT. The full variable domain, with the rest looked up from reference TRBV2 and TRBJ1-3, is EPEVTQTPSHQVTQMGQEVILRCVPISNHLYFYWYRQILGQKVEFLVSFYNNEISEKSEIFDDQFSVERPDGSNFTLKIRSTKLEDSAMYFCASSDLGQLSGNTIYFGEGSWLTVV.